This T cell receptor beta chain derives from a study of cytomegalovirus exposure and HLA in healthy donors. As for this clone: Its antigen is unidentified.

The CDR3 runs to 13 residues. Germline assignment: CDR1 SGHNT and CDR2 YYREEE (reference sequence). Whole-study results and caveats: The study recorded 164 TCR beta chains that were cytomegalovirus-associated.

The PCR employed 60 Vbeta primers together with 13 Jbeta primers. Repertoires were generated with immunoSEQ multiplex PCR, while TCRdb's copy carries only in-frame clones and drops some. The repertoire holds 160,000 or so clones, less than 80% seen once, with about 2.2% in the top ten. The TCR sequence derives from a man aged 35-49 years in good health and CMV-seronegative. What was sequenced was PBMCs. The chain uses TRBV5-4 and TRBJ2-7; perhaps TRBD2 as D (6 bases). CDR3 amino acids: CAARRESGYEQYF. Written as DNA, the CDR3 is TGTGCTGCTAGGAGGGAGTCAGGGTACGAGCAGTACTTC.